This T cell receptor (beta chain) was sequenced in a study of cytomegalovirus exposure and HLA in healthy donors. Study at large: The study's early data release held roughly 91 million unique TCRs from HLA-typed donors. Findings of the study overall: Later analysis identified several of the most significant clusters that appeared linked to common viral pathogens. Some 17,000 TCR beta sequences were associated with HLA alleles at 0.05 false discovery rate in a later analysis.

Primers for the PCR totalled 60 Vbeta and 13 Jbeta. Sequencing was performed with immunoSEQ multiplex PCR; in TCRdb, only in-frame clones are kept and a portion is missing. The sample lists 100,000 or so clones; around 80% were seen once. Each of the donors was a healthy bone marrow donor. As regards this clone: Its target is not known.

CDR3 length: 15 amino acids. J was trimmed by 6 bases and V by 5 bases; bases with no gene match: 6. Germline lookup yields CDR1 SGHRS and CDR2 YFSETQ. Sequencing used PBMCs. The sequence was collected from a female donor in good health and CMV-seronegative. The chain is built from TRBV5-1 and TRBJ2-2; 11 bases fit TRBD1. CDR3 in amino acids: CASSPRGQGAGELFF. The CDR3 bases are TGCGCCAGCAGTCCCAGGGGACAGGGGGCCGGGGAGCTGTTTTTT.